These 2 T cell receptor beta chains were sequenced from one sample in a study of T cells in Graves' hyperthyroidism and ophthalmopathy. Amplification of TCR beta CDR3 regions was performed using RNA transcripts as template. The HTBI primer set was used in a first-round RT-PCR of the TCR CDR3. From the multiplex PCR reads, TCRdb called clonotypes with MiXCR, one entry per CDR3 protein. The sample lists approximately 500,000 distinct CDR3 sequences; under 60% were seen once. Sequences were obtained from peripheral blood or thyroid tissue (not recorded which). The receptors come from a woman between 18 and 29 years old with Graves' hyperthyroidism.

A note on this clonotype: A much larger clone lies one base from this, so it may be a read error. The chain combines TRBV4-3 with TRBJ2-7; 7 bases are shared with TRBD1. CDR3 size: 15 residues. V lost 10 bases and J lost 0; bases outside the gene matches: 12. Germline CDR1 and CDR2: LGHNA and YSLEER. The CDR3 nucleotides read TGCGCCAACGCTAACGAGGGGACAGCCTCCTACGAGCAGTACTTC. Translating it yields CANANEGTASYEQYF.

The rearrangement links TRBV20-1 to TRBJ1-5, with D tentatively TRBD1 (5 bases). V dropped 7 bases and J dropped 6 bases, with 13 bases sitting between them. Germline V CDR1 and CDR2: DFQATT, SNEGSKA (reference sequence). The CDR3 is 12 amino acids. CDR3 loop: CSVTREVQPQHF. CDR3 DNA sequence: TGCAGTGTCACCAGGGAGGTTCAGCCCCAGCATTTT.